This T cell receptor beta chain was identified during a study of tumor-infiltrating lymphocytes in primary liver carcinoma. On the study more broadly: Ranging in age from 30 to 69 years, the patients were men and women.

Germline DNA was also extracted, with blood RNA taken from unsorted whole blood. Collection of 3 to 4 milliliters of peripheral blood took place before surgery. Study-wide findings and caveats: Compared with tumor region pairs, tumor-adjacent and tumor-blood pairs overlapped less. Tumors and blood were compared for top-250-clone fraction, and tumors had the significantly higher value (p = 0.039).

Researchers generated TCR beta cDNA from about 530 ng of total RNA, relying on a constant-region primer. ARM-PCR was slightly modified, and three nested multiplex PCR rounds with it gave rise to the TCR beta libraries. One entry per CDR3 protein, called by TCRdb with MiXCR from the multiplex PCR reads. The sample consists of roughly 330,000 distinct CDR3 sequences, approximately 65% of them appearing once. A note on this clonotype: Antigen unknown.

Sequenced sample: peripheral blood. The TCR originated in a man aged 35 to 55 with primary liver carcinoma and hepatitis B virus infection.

CDR3 bases: TGTGCCAGCTTGGCCCTAGCGGGGGGAAATGAGCAGTTCTTC. This gives the protein CASLALAGGNEQFF. The chain carries TRBV11-2 and TRBJ2-1; 11 bases are shared with TRBD2. V gave up 8 bases and J gave up 7 bases; unmatched junction bases: 7. Per the germline V gene, CDR1 is SGHAT and CDR2 is FQNNGV. The CDR3 spans 14 residues. The variable domain in full, with the rest retrieved from reference TRBV11-2 and TRBJ2-1, is EAGVAQSPRYKIIEKRQSVAFWCNPISGHATLYWYQQILGQGPKLLIQFQNNGVVDDSQLPKDRFSAERLKGVDSTLKIQPAKLEDSAVYLCASLALAGGNEQFFGPGTRLTVL.